Sequencing of this TCR beta chain was carried out in a study of T-cell reconstitution after alpha-beta-depleted transplantation in children. Molecular barcoding with unique molecular identifiers was used for the TCRbeta library. TCRdb re-called the PCR reads through MiXCR, storing one row per CDR3 protein. The table shows approximately 70,000 distinct CDR3 sequences, with roughly 5% occurring only once. Between the trimmed V and J ends, which lost 6 bases and 5 bases, there was a span of 18 bases. CDR3 length equals 15 residues. The table lists this clonotype with many counts. Its antigen is undetermined. Whole-study results and caveats: Diversity of TCRbeta at day 60 was high in some patients, arising from surviving recipient T cells and thymic progenitors.

The specimen was PBMCs, mostly from graft donor cells, collected 180 days after TCRalphabeta/CD19-depleted stem cell transplant. The gene calls are TRBV12-3 or TRBV12-4 and TRBJ2-3; D is undetermined. The receptor's source is a boy younger than two who had a stem cell transplant for acute myeloid leukemia, so the T cells may come from the graft donor. The CDR3 bases are TGTGCCAGCAGCTCCGGGTTTCCATTGATAGATACGCAGTATTTT. The encoded protein is CASSSGFPLIDTQYF.